The 30 T cell receptor beta chains below were found in one sample sequenced in a study of T cells in women clearing cervical HPV infection. Assay: immunoSEQ multiplex PCR; the TCRdb copy retains only in-frame clones and omits some. This sample's clone table lists approximately 26,000 clones. The sample consisted of blood buffy coat. These receptors were taken from a woman between 18 and 75 years old with a cervical HPV16 infection that either progressed to CIN3+ or cleared (not recorded which).

As to this clone: The missing CDR3 end, 3 residues past where the read stops, is filled in from the germline J gene. This sequence joins TRBV18 and TRBJ2-2; possibly TRBD2 for D (6 bases). Germline V gives CDR1 KGHSH, CDR2 LQKENI. There are 16 residues in the CDR3. The sequenced CDR3 bases are TGTGCCAGCTCACCAGAGGGAGGATGGGGCAATGAAAAG. It specifies CASSPEGGWGNEK. The CDR3, in full, reads CASSPEGGWGNEKLFF.

Incomplete CDR3 DNA: TGCAGCGTGTCCGGGACAGGGGGCACCTCCTACGAG. Protein product: CSVSGTGGTSYE. The entire CDR3 protein is CSVSGTGGTSYEQYF. This chain links TRBV29-1 with TRBJ2-7; TRBD1 agrees at 12 bases. The read terminates 3 residues before the CDR3 end, so the remaining end is supplied by the germline J gene. Germline lookup yields CDR1 SQVTM and CDR2 ANQGSEA. The ends lost 6 bases at V and 0 bases at J; junction bases unmatched: 6. The CDR3 is made up of 15 amino acids.

As for this clone: The read finishes 3 residues shy of the CDR3 end, and the germline J gene is used to complete it. The chain couples TRBV19 to TRBJ1-5; the D gene is possibly TRBD1 (5 bases). V lost 3 bases and J 4 bases, leaving 10 bases between the germline ends. The CDR3 consists of 14 residues. The germline CDR1 and CDR2 sequences are LNHDA and SQIVND (reference sequence). CDR3 protein: CASSILQGNQPQHF. Partial CDR3 DNA: TGTGCCAGTAGTATTTTGCAGGGAAATCAGCCC.

As for this clone: From the germline J gene comes the end of the CDR3, since the read stops 3 residues before it. J is TRBJ2-3 and V is TRBV6-4; D might be TRBD1 (5 bases). The CDR3 totals 14 residues. Trimming removed 2 bases at V and 1 base at J, with 7 bases between. Germline V gene sequence: CDR1 MRHNA, CDR2 SNTAGT. The sequenced part of the CDR3 DNA is TGTGCCAGCAGTGACGGACATCGCACAGATACG. Its translation: CASSDGHRTDT. The complete CDR3 sequence is CASSDGHRTDTQYF.

Notes on this clone: From the germline J gene comes the end of the CDR3, since the read stops 3 residues before it. J is TRBJ2-7 and V is TRBV7-9, with D hard to call. The germline V and J ends were trimmed by 1 base and 6 bases, with 13 bases remaining between them. Germline V gene sequence: CDR1 SEHNR, CDR2 FQNEAQ (reference sequence). CDR3 size: 14 residues. The CDR3 DNA, read in part, is TGTGCCAGCAGCTTAGAGGCCCGCTCGGGCGAG. Translating gives CASSLEARSGE. The whole CDR3 reads CASSLEARSGEQYF. The full variable domain, completed using reference TRBV7-9 and TRBJ2-7, is DTGVSQNPRHKITKRGQNVTFRCDPISEHNRLYWYRQTLGQGPEFLTYFQNEAQLEKSRLLSDRFSAERPKGSFSTLEIQRTEQGDSAMYLCASSLEARSGEQYFGPGTRLTVT.

The CDR3 sequence: CASSIRGGYSSGANVLFF. Incomplete CDR3 DNA: TGTGCCAGTAGTATTCGTGGAGGATACAGCTCTGGGGCCAACGTG. The V gene is TRBV19, the J gene TRBJ2-2, with D perhaps assigned TRBD1 or TRBD2 (5 bases each). Read coverage stops 3 residues before the CDR3 terminus; the germline J gene supplies the remainder. CDR3 length equals 18 residues. In germline, CDR1 is LNHDA, CDR2 SQIVND (reference sequence).

A word on this clone: The read terminates 3 residues ahead of where the CDR3 ends, so the germline J gene completes it. The V and J genes are TRBV7-6 and TRBJ1-2; D remains ambiguous. The CDR3 covers 16 residues. From germline, CDR1 is SGHVS and CDR2 FNYEAQ. CDR3 region: CASRETSGDTYNDYTF. The sequenced CDR3 bases are TGTGCCAGCAGGGAGACTAGCGGGGATACTTACAATGAC. Complete variable domain (other parts from reference TRBV7-6 and TRBJ1-2): GAGVSQSPRYKVTKRGQDVALRCDPISGHVSLYWYRQALGQGPEFLTYFNYEAQQDKSGLPNDRFSAERPEGSISTLTIQRTEQRDSAMYRCASRETSGDTYNDYTFGSGTRLTVV.

Remarks on this clone: The CDR3 end is not reached by the read, which stops 3 residues before it; the germline J gene fills it in. The chain carries TRBV20-1 and TRBJ1-1; D unclear. The ends were cut back, 5 bases at V and 0 bases at J, with 13 bases in the middle. From germline, CDR1 is DFQATT and CDR2 SNEGSKA (reference sequence). The CDR3 totals 14 residues. CDR3 in amino acids: CSASLSPMNTEAFF. The sequenced CDR3 bases are TGCAGTGCTTCACTGTCTCCGATGAACACTGAA.

About this clone: The germline gene is not matched at one end of the junction; a read error may be the cause. Read sequence stops 3 residues before the CDR3 end, and the germline J gene provides the missing end. Different DNA sequences within this sample yield the same CDR3. The V call is TRBV18, the J call TRBJ1-3; TRBD1 might be the D (6 bases). The germline V gene has CDR1 KGHSH and CDR2 LQKENI. The CDR3 is 15 residues long. The CDR3 here is CASSAGQPSGNTIYF. CDR3 bases read: TGTGCCAGCTCGGCTGGACAGCCCTCTGGAAACACA.

Points on this clone: The read ends 3 residues shy of where the CDR3 ends; the end is completed using the germline J gene. The chain combines TRBV19 with TRBJ2-2, with unresolved D. The CDR3 totals 13 residues. Germline CDR1 and CDR2: LNHDA and SQIVND (reference sequence). The DNA read from the CDR3 is TGTGCCAGTAGCTCGGGTGATAATGAAAAG. Translating gives CASSSGDNEK. The whole CDR3 sequence reads CASSSGDNEKLFF.

As concerns this clone: The read halts 3 residues ahead of the CDR3 end, with the missing end drawn from the germline J gene. This sequence joins TRBV6-4 and TRBJ1-4; 7 bases map to TRBD1. The CDR3 has 15 amino acids. Per the germline V gene, CDR1 is MRHNA and CDR2 is SNTAGT. CDR3 bases read: TGTGCCAGCAGTGAAGGGGGCTCTGGGGCCAACGTA. This codes for CASSEGGSGANV. The whole CDR3 protein reads CASSEGGSGANVLFF.

As to this clone: The read stops 3 residues short of the end of the CDR3; the missing end is completed from the germline J gene. This chain links TRBV7-3 with TRBJ2-5; 11 bases map to TRBD2. CDR1 and CDR2 from the germline V gene are SGHTA and FQGTGA. The CDR3 contains 15 residues. The CDR3 here is CASSTGTSGPDTQYF. CDR3 DNA (partial): TGTGCCAGCAGCACCGGGACTAGCGGCCCAGATACC.

A note on this clone: The read ends 3 residues early relative to the CDR3; the germline J gene fills the gap. The chain has TRBV19 and TRBJ1-3; D gene uncertain. Per the germline V gene, CDR1 is LNHDA and CDR2 is SQIVND (reference sequence). The CDR3 loop spans 13 amino acids. V shed 4 bases and J shed 2 bases, with 6 bases lying between them. CDR3 DNA (partial): TGTGCCAGTAGTACTTACACTGGAAACACC. It specifies CASSTYTGNT. The complete CDR3 protein is CASSTYTGNTIYF.

Comment on this clone: Read data end 3 residues before the CDR3 end; the end is taken from the germline J gene. J is TRBJ2-2 and V is TRBV6-4; D is undetermined. V lost 6 bases to trimming and J lost 4 bases, with 9 bases between them. CDR3 length equals 13 residues. In germline, CDR1 is MRHNA, CDR2 SNTAGT. Incomplete CDR3 DNA: TGTGCCAGCAGAGCACAGAGCACCGGGGAG. Residues: CASRAQSTGE. The whole CDR3 is CASRAQSTGELFF.

Worth noting for this clone: The read is 3 residues too short to cover the CDR3 end, so that end is filled in from the germline J gene. This sequence joins TRBV30 and TRBJ1-2; D remains unclear. CDR1 GTSNPN and CDR2 SVGIG come from the germline V gene (reference sequence). V was trimmed by 5 bases and J by 6 bases, leaving 19 bases between them. The CDR3 spans 14 residues. CDR3 sequence: CAWGDQNIAHGYTF. CDR3 bases read: TGTGCCTGGGGGGATCAGAACATAGCGCATGGC. Filled out from reference TRBV30 and TRBJ1-2, the complete variable domain reads SQTIHQWPATLVQPVGSPLSLECTVEGTSNPNLYWYRQAAGRGLQLLFYSVGIGQISSEVPQNLSASRPQDRQFILSSKKLLLSDSGFYLCAWGDQNIAHGYTFGSGTRLTVV.

As regards this clone: The missing CDR3 end, 3 residues past where the read stops, is filled in from the germline J gene. V gene TRBV18 combines with J gene TRBJ1-6, with D possibly matching TRBD1 (5 bases). The length of the CDR3 is 14 residues. V lost 5 bases and J lost 5, with 10 bases in between. Germline V CDR1 and CDR2: KGHSH, LQKENI. CDR3 sequence reads: CASSTTENNSPLHF. CDR3 DNA (partial): TGTGCCAGCTCAACGACAGAGAATAATTCACCC.

Turning to this clone: The sequenced fragment ends 3 residues before the CDR3 boundary, so the rest is inferred from the germline J gene. The genes are TRBV7-6 and TRBJ2-5; weak D call: TRBD2 (5 bases). The CDR3 is 15 residues long. The germline gives CDR1 SGHVS, CDR2 FNYEAQ. The V and J ends lost 0 bases and 4 bases respectively, with 12 bases between them. The sequenced CDR3 bases are TGTGCCAGCAGCTTAGCGCTAGGCAGCGGAGAGACC. Translating gives CASSLALGSGET. The whole CDR3 region reads CASSLALGSGETQYF.

In the case of this clone: Read sequence stops 3 residues before the CDR3 end, and the germline J gene provides the missing end. This chain uses TRBV5-6 with TRBJ1-2; 7 bases align to TRBD1. Looked up from germline, CDR1 is SGHDT and CDR2 is YYEEEE. The CDR3 totals 13 residues. The part of the CDR3 DNA that was read is TGTGCCAGCAGCTTGAGACAGGGCTGGGGC. Protein: CASSLRQGWG. The full CDR3 reads CASSLRQGWGYTF.

On this clone: The CDR3 end lies 3 residues beyond the end of the read and is filled in from the germline J gene. The gene calls are TRBV4-2 and TRBJ2-2; D call uncertain. V was trimmed by 0 bases and J by 0 bases, leaving 23 bases between them. The germline CDR1 and CDR2 sequences are LGHNA and YNFKEQ. This CDR3 contains 21 residues. The sequenced part of the CDR3 DNA is TGTGCCAGCAGCCAAGATCTCCTGCTTAACAGTAGGTTTGCGAACACCGGGGAG. Translation gives CASSQDLLLNSRFANTGE. The complete CDR3 protein is CASSQDLLLNSRFANTGELFF.

As to this clone: Sequencing ends 3 residues short of the CDR3 end; the germline J gene provides the rest. This chain uses TRBV7-2 with TRBJ2-5; D gene unclear. V was pared by 3 bases and J by 1 base, with 6 bases between. CDR3 length: 13 amino acids. Germline V gene lookup returns CDR1 SGHTA and CDR2 FQGNSA. This CDR3 reads CASSFNSQETQYF. The sequenced part of the CDR3 DNA is TGTGCCAGCAGCTTCAACTCCCAAGAGACC.

Partial CDR3 DNA: TGTGCCAGCAGTCAAGGGTCCCTAGATACG. It is translated as CASSQGSLDT. The whole CDR3 protein is CASSQGSLDTQYF. The genes are TRBV6-2 or TRBV6-3 and TRBJ2-3; D is unresolved. The missing CDR3 end, 3 residues past where the read stops, is filled in from the germline J gene. V was cut by 5 bases and J by 5 bases, with 11 bases left in between. Germline CDR1 is MNHEY and CDR2 is SVGEGT. The CDR3 is 13 residues long.

About this clone itself: The CDR3 end is not reached by the read, which stops 3 residues before it; the germline J gene fills it in. This sequence joins TRBV7-2 and TRBJ2-4; tentative D call: TRBD1 (6 bases). Germline CDR1 SGHTA, CDR2 FQGNSA. The CDR3 has 14 residues. CDR3 DNA (partial): TGTGCCAGCAGCGCCGGGACATCTAACTATGGT. Protein sequence: CASSAGTSNYG. The complete CDR3 protein is CASSAGTSNYGQYF. Supplemented by reference TRBV7-2 and TRBJ2-4, the full variable domain reads GAGVSQSPSNKVTEKGKDVELRCDPISGHTALYWYRQSLGQGLEFLIYFQGNSAPDKSGLPSDRFSAERTGGSVSTLTIQRTQQEDSAVYLCASSAGTSNYGQYFGAGTRLSVL.

Partial CDR3 DNA: TGCAGCGTTGAATTGGCGGTGGAGACC. Translation: CSVELAVET. The full-length CDR3 reads as CSVELAVETQYF. J is TRBJ2-5 and V is TRBV29-1; D is undetermined. The CDR3 is cut off 3 residues early in the read; its end comes from the germline J gene. Germline V gene data show CDR1 as SQVTM and CDR2 as ANQGSEA. This CDR3 is built from 12 residues. V lost 2 bases to trimming and J lost 5 bases, with 9 bases between them.

The sequenced CDR3 bases are TGTGCCAGCAGTTCAGGGAACACCCCAAATCTTAATGAAAAA. This encodes CASSSGNTPNLNEK. The full CDR3 protein is CASSSGNTPNLNEKLFF. The chain couples TRBV28 to TRBJ1-4, with D possibly being TRBD1 (5 bases). The read falls 3 residues short of the CDR3 end, and the missing part is taken from the germline J gene. CDR1 is MDHEN, CDR2 SYDVKM, per germline. V was trimmed by 4 bases and J by 4 bases, leaving 19 bases between them. The CDR3 runs 17 residues.

Note on this clone: The read finishes 3 residues shy of the CDR3 end, and the germline J gene is used to complete it. The chain employs TRBV7-2 and TRBJ1-4, with 8 positions matching TRBD1. The CDR3 contains 15 residues. The V and J ends lost 4 bases and 10 bases, in that order; junction bases with no gene match: 11. Germline V gene sequence: CDR1 SGHTA, CDR2 FQGNSA. CDR3 in amino acids: CASSSFLAGGAKLFF. CDR3 bases read: TGTGCCAGCAGCTCCTTTTTGGCAGGGGGCGCAAAA.

In regard to this clone: The observed sequence ends 3 residues before the CDR3 terminus, with the missing tail filled in from the germline J gene. The chain combines TRBV28 with TRBJ1-1; D gene uncertain. CDR3 length: 14 residues. Trimming removed 6 bases from V and 5 bases from J, with 16 bases in between. The germline V gene encodes CDR1 MDHEN and CDR2 SYDVKM. This CDR3 is CASRGHGQATEAFF. CDR3 bases read: TGTGCCAGCAGGGGTCATGGCCAGGCGACTGAA.

Of note for this clone: The read comes to an end 3 residues before the CDR3 does, leaving the germline J gene to fill in the end. The chain employs TRBV5-1 and TRBJ2-7; TRBD2 matches at 11 bases. Germline V gene sequence: CDR1 SGHRS, CDR2 YFSETQ. The V segment lost 0 bases and the J segment 5 bases; nucleotides outside the gene matches: 4. CDR3 length: 15 amino acids. The chain's CDR3 is CASSLAALAGDEQYF. The covered CDR3 bases are TGCGCCAGCAGCTTGGCCGCACTAGCGGGAGACGAG. The full variable domain, rest sourced from reference TRBV5-1 and TRBJ2-7, is KAGVTQTPRYLIKTRGQQVTLSCSPISGHRSVSWYQQTPGQGLQFLFEYFSETQRNKGNFPGRFSGRQFSNSRSEMNVSTLELGDSALYLCASSLAALAGDEQYFGPGTRLTVT.

In the case of this clone: The sequence runs out 3 residues before the end of the CDR3; the remainder is reconstructed from the germline J gene. The chain combines TRBV5-1 with TRBJ2-7; 7 nucleotides agree with TRBD1. CDR1 is SGHRS, CDR2 YFSETQ, per germline. The CDR3 spans 14 residues. The V and J ends lost 1 base and 5 bases, in that order; junction bases with no gene match: 6. The covered CDR3 bases are TGCGCCAGCAGCTTGCTGAGACAGGGCGACGAG. This gives the protein CASSLLRQGDE. The full CDR3 sequence reads CASSLLRQGDEQYF.

Comments on this clone: The read gets to within 3 residues of the CDR3 end, and the germline J gene fills in the rest. The chain links TRBV5-6 to TRBJ2-2, with 8 bases identical to TRBD2. The germline V gene encodes CDR1 SGHDT and CDR2 YYEEEE. CDR3 length: 15 residues. V shed 1 base, J shed 7 bases, and the junction held 6 bases outside the gene matches. CDR3 bases read: TGTGCCAGCAGCTTGTGGCCCGCGGGAGGCGGGGAG. Amino acids: CASSLWPAGGGE. The full CDR3 is CASSLWPAGGGELFF.

As to this clone: From the germline J gene comes the end of the CDR3, since the read stops 3 residues before it. This chain connects TRBV9 to TRBJ1-2; the D gene is possibly TRBD1 (6 bases). This CDR3 is 14 amino acids long. Germline V lookup: CDR1 SGDLS, CDR2 YYNGEE. Trimming removed 4 bases at V and 2 bases at J, with 12 bases between. The CDR3 loop is CASSPIQGNYGYTF. The CDR3 bases that were read are TGTGCCAGCAGCCCTATACAGGGAAACTATGGC.